This passage covers 22 T cell receptor beta chains from one sample sequenced in a study of long-term antiretroviral therapy in people with HIV. A v3.0 immunoSEQ assay was performed at survey level. Clones were sequenced by immunoSEQ multiplex PCR, and TCRdb holds only the in-frame ones, with some missing. The sample lists roughly 42,000 clones; roughly 86% were seen once. This specimen was unsorted PBMCs, taken 0.1 years before starting antiretroviral therapy. The receptors originated from a woman aged 50 to 60 with HIV.

The chain combines TRBV5-1 with TRBJ2-1; TRBD2 matches 9 bases. Germline CDR1 and CDR2: SGHRS and YFSETQ. This CDR3 is 15 amino acids long. With V trimmed by 0 bases and J by 7 bases, 5 bases remained unmatched. Written as DNA, the CDR3 is TGCGCCAGCAGCTTGGGCGGGGGGGCTAGTAATGAGCAGTTCTTC. Protein sequence: CASSLGGGASNEQFF.

The chain combines TRBV19 with TRBJ2-1; weak D call: TRBD2 (6 bases). The CDR3 runs 11 residues. Per the germline V gene, CDR1 is LNHDA and CDR2 is SQIVND (reference sequence). Trimming removed 5 bases from V and 7 bases from J, with 6 bases in between. CDR3 in amino acids: CASSRGNEQFF. The CDR3 nucleotides are TGTGCCAGTAGTCGGGGGAATGAGCAGTTCTTC.

This clone was observed a few times. The CDR3 loop is CASRGQGNTEAFF. The DNA of the CDR3 is TGTGCCAGCAGGGGACAGGGGAACACTGAAGCTTTCTTT. The chain uses TRBV2 and TRBJ1-1, with 9 bases aligning to TRBD1. The CDR3 runs 13 residues. The germline V gene encodes CDR1 SNHLY and CDR2 FYNNEI. With V trimmed by 6 bases and J by 1 base, 0 bases remained unmatched.

The chain is built from TRBV5-1 and TRBJ1-6; 7 bases fit TRBD1. V shed 0 bases, J shed 7 bases, and the junction held 4 bases outside the gene matches. This CDR3 spans 15 amino acids. Germline CDR1 SGHRS, CDR2 YFSETQ. The CDR3 DNA reads as TGCGCCAGCAGCTTGGCTCAGGGGGGCAATTCACCCCTCCACTTT. This codes for CASSLAQGGNSPLHF.

V is TRBV5-4 and J is TRBJ1-6; 9 bases agree with TRBD1. The CDR3 runs 16 residues. Per germline, CDR1 SGHNT and CDR2 YYREEE (reference sequence). V was clipped by 0 bases and J by 7 bases; unmatched bases: 5. In DNA, the CDR3 is TGTGCCAGCAGCTTGGGGCCTGGACAGGGGAATTCACCCCTCCACTTT. Its translation: CASSLGPGQGNSPLHF.

The chain couples TRBV18 to TRBJ2-7, with 7 bases fitting TRBD1. Germline CDR1 KGHSH, CDR2 LQKENI. Losses at the gene ends were 5 bases for V and 4 bases for J; bases not matched to a gene: 8. The CDR3 contains 14 residues. As DNA, the CDR3 is TGTGCCAGCTCATCCGGGACAGACCTTTACGAGCAGTACTTC. This gives the protein CASSSGTDLYEQYF.

This chain joins TRBV4-2 and TRBJ1-6; unclear D gene. Germline V gene data show CDR1 as LGHNA and CDR2 as YNFKEQ. The CDR3 covers 13 residues. V dropped 1 base and J dropped 9 bases, with 7 bases sitting between them. CDR3 sequence reads: CASSQGPGSPLHF. The CDR3 DNA is TGTGCCAGCAGCCAAGGTCCGGGTTCACCCCTCCACTTT.

The chain links TRBV5-6 to TRBJ2-7; D unclear. The CDR3 totals 11 residues. CDR1 SGHDT and CDR2 YYEEEE come from the germline V gene. The germline V and J ends were trimmed by 4 bases and 4 bases, with 6 bases remaining between them. For the CDR3, the DNA is TGTGCCAGCAGCAATGTTTACGAGCAGTACTTC. It specifies CASSNVYEQYF.

CDR3 residues: CASSSLTGGYGYTF. Here the CDR3 DNA reads TGTGCCAGCAGTTCCTTAACAGGGGGCTATGGCTACACCTTC. V usage is TRBV27 and J usage is TRBJ1-2; 8 bases are shared with TRBD1. The germline V gene encodes CDR1 MNHEY and CDR2 SMNVEV (reference sequence). This CDR3 region has 14 residues. The V segment lost 4 bases and the J segment 4 bases; nucleotides outside the gene matches: 5.

The genes are TRBV29-1 and TRBJ1-2; 7 positions agree with TRBD1. CDR3 length: 14 residues. Trimming cost V 0 bases and J 6 bases; bases outside gene matches: 7. The germline V gene has CDR1 SQVTM and CDR2 ANQGSEA. This CDR3 is CSVEDTRTGDGYTF. The CDR3 DNA reads TGCAGCGTTGAAGATACCAGGACAGGAGATGGCTACACCTTC.

The rearrangement links TRBV2 to TRBJ2-7, with D unresolved. CDR1 and CDR2 (germline): SNHLY, FYNNEI. The V end was cut by 3 bases, the J end by 3 bases, with 15 bases between. The CDR3 is 15 residues long. CDR3 in DNA: TGTGCCAGCAGTGACGGCAGCCTTCCTATCTACGAGCAGTACTTC. Translated, it gives CASSDGSLPIYEQYF.

J is TRBJ2-5 and V is TRBV5-1; D is uncertain. CDR1 is SGHRS and CDR2 is YFSETQ in the germline V gene. The CDR3 has 15 amino acids. V was shortened by 0 bases and J by 1 base, with 10 bases between the two germline ends. In DNA form, the CDR3 reads TGCGCCAGCAGCTTGGTACCCCCGTTCCAAGAGACCCAGTACTTC. Translation gives CASSLVPPFQETQYF.

The rearrangement links TRBV9 to TRBJ2-7, with 7 positions matching TRBD2. The trim removed 0 bases at V and 3 bases at J, leaving 3 bases unmatched. Germline V lookup: CDR1 SGDLS, CDR2 YYNGEE. CDR3 length: 14 residues. This chain's CDR3 is CASSVAPSGYEQYF. CDR3 bases: TGTGCCAGCAGCGTAGCGCCTAGCGGCTACGAGCAGTACTTC.

This clone was seen just once. The V and J genes are TRBV5-8 and TRBJ1-5; the match to TRBD1 covers 10 bases. This CDR3 has 15 amino acids. The germline V gene encodes CDR1 SGHTS and CDR2 YDEGEE. As DNA, the CDR3 is TGTGCTACACGTAAGCCGGGACAGGGGAATCAGCCCCAGCATTTT. It specifies CATRKPGQGNQPQHF.

This clone was detected only once. The chain joins TRBV10-3 to TRBJ1-4; TRBD1 is a possible D gene (5 bases). Germline assignment: CDR1 ENHRY and CDR2 SYGVKD. The CDR3 has 16 amino acids. V was cut by 1 base and J by 7 bases, with 16 bases left in between. CDR3 in amino acids: CAISEFQGAGSEKLFF. The CDR3, as DNA: TGTGCCATCAGTGAGTTCCAGGGAGCGGGAAGTGAAAAACTGTTTTTT.

This chain uses TRBV9 with TRBJ1-2, with 8 bases aligning to TRBD1. CDR1 and CDR2 (germline): SGDLS, YYNGEE. J lost 3 bases, V lost 0 bases, and 4 bases had no gene match. This CDR3 is 15 amino acids long. The CDR3 DNA is TGTGCCAGCAGCGTAGCTCCAGGGGGCGACTATGGCTACACCTTC. Translation: CASSVAPGGDYGYTF. Based on the CDR3 plus reference TRBV9 and TRBJ1-2, the full variable domain is DSGVTQTPKHLITATGQRVTLRCSPRSGDLSVYWYQQSLDQGLQFLIQYYNGEERAKGNILERFSAQQFPDLHSELNLSSLELGDSALYFCASSVAPGGDYGYTFGSGTRLTVV.

This clone appeared a single time. V usage is TRBV2 and J usage is TRBJ1-5; D remains unclear. Trimming removed 0 bases at V and 11 bases at J, with 14 bases between. The CDR3 length is 14 residues. CDR1 SNHLY and CDR2 FYNNEI come from the germline V gene. The CDR3 sequence is CASSEAEARGAQHF. The CDR3 DNA is TGTGCCAGCAGTGAAGCGGAGGCCAGAGGAGCCCAGCATTTT.

The CDR3 sequence: CATSRAGGSDINEQFF. The DNA for the CDR3 is TGTGCCACCAGCAGAGCGGGAGGATCCGATATCAATGAGCAGTTCTTC. The chain is built from TRBV15 and TRBJ2-1; 7 nucleotides align to TRBD2. The CDR3 runs to 16 residues. The ends lost 1 base at V and 6 bases at J; junction bases unmatched: 9. Germline V gene lookup returns CDR1 LNHNV and CDR2 YYDKDF (reference sequence).

This clone was counted a single time. A junction end diverges from the germline sequence, so it may reflect a read error. The gene calls are TRBV7-7 and TRBJ1-3; possibly TRBD1 for D (5 bases). The CDR3 is made up of 16 amino acids. The germline gives CDR1 SSHAT, CDR2 FNYEAQ (reference sequence). CDR3 residues: CASSRGGAGSGNTIYF. The CDR3 nucleotides read TGTGCTAGCAGCCGCGGAGGGGCCGGTTCTGGAAACACCATATATTTT.

The CDR3 DNA reads TGCGCCAGCAGCGTGGTAGAAGGACAGGGGTACGAGCAGTACTTC. It is translated as CASSVVEGQGYEQYF. The J gene is TRBJ2-7, the V gene TRBV4-1, with 9 bases aligning to TRBD1. This CDR3 has 15 amino acids. CDR1 is MGHRA and CDR2 is YSYEKL in the germline V gene. With 5 bases clipped from V and 4 bases from J, the junction kept 9 bases outside the gene matches.

The chain recombines TRBV7-9 with TRBJ1-2; D unresolved. The CDR3 covers 11 residues. Germline values: CDR1 SEHNR, CDR2 FQNEAQ (reference sequence). With 0 bases removed from V and 7 bases from J, the gap between germline ends came to 3 bases. The DNA of the CDR3 is TGTGCCAGCAGCTTAGCGCTTGGCTACACCTTC. Its translation: CASSLALGYTF.

The J gene is TRBJ2-1, the V gene TRBV5-6; 9 nucleotides align to TRBD1. The ends lost 1 base at V and 5 bases at J; junction bases unmatched: 7. The CDR3 loop spans 16 amino acids. Germline-derived CDR1 and CDR2 are SGHDT and YYEEEE. The CDR3 sequence is CASSLIPGTGNNEQFF. CDR3 nucleotides: TGTGCCAGCAGCTTGATCCCCGGGACAGGGAACAATGAGCAGTTCTTC.